The 2 T cell receptor beta chains given below trace back to one sample, sequenced in a study of CD8+CD57+ T cells in acquired aplastic anemia. Genomic DNA constituted the template upon which TCR beta VDJ and CDR3 profiling was performed. Each CDR3 protein gets one entry after TCRdb re-called the reads with MiXCR. This repertoire shows hundreds of thousands of distinct CDR3 sequences, around 33% found once; its top ten account for 0.75% to 0.95%. Selection for sequencing was limited to patients who had shown CD8+CD57+ cell expansion by flow cytometry. Source material: sorted CD4+, CD8+, or CD8+CD57+ T cells (not recorded which) from PBMCs. Source of these receptors: a human donor with aplastic anemia.

A word on this clonotype: This may stem from a read error, because a much larger clone lies one nucleotide away. This rearrangement joins TRBV7-9 to TRBJ1-1, with D unresolved. CDR3 length: 14 amino acids. The germline CDR1 and CDR2 sequences are SEHNR and FQNEAQ (reference sequence). The CDR3 here is CASSRGVEGTGAFF. CDR3 nucleotides: TGTGCCAGCAGCCGCGGGGTGGAGGGCACTGGAGCTTTCTTT.

A remark on this clonotype: Being one base from a much bigger clone, this may be a read error. The chain couples TRBV7-8 to TRBJ1-6; D not certain. Germline CDR1 reads SGHVS; CDR2 reads FQNEAQ. The CDR3 contains 16 residues. In DNA form, the CDR3 reads TGTGCCAGCAGCTCAAGGTCACTCCCGAGAAATTCACCCCCCCACTTT. Its translation is CASSSRSLPRNSPPHF. The variable domain in full, with the rest retrieved from reference TRBV7-8 and TRBJ1-6, is GAGVSQSPRYKVAKRGQDVALRCDPISGHVSLFWYQQALGQGPEFLTYFQNEAQLDKSGLPSDRFFAERPEGSVSTLKIQRTQQEDSAVYLCASSSRSLPRNSPPHFGNGTRLTVT.